This entry features one T cell receptor beta chain sequence. The method was immunoSEQ multiplex PCR; TCRdb's version includes in-frame clones alone and lacks a portion of them. The data hold about 43,000 clones, with about 90% observed a single time. This entry comes from a study of OX40 agonist ivuxolimab in advanced cancers. Material: CD4+ or CD8+ T cells sorted from blood, obtained in a trial of the OX40 agonist ivuxolimab. This TCR came from an adult with an advanced solid tumor such as melanoma, head and neck, liver or kidney cancer.

In nucleotides, the CDR3 is TGTGCCAGCAGTGTGAGAGGCGGCACAGATACGCAGTATTTT. Translation: CASSVRGGTDTQYF. The chain uses TRBV2 and TRBJ2-3; D not certain. Germline lookup yields CDR1 SNHLY and CDR2 FYNNEI. The ends were cut back, 4 bases at V and 1 base at J, with 9 bases in the middle. The CDR3 spans 14 residues.